Each of the 21 T cell receptor beta chains below was sequenced from the same sample in a study of CD8+ T cells in alopecia areata. Once RNA had been extracted, it was reverse transcribed into cDNA to act as the sequencing template. TCRdb keeps only in-frame clones here, not all; method: immunoSEQ multiplex PCR. The sample yields approximately 200,000 clones, 58% seen once. Described treatment: oral pan-JAK inhibitor, 5-10 mg twice daily. This specimen was CD4+ T cells sorted from blood, taken at week 24, from a patient treated with tofacitinib. The receptors come from a human donor with alopecia areata.

The rearrangement joins TRBV11-2 to TRBJ1-6, with D perhaps matching TRBD1 (5 bases). V was pared by 6 bases and J by 7 bases, with 16 bases between. Germline V gene data show CDR1 as SGHAT and CDR2 as FQNNGV. This CDR3 has 15 amino acids. Here the CDR3 reads CASSKYQGNNSPLHF. DNA of the CDR3: TGTGCCAGCAGTAAATACCAGGGAAACAATTCACCCCTCCACTTT. Supplemented by reference TRBV11-2 and TRBJ1-6, the full variable domain reads EAGVAQSPRYKIIEKRQSVAFWCNPISGHATLYWYQQILGQGPKLLIQFQNNGVVDDSQLPKDRFSAERLKGVDSTLKIQPAKLEDSAVYLCASSKYQGNNSPLHFGNGTRLTVT.

V is TRBV30 and J is TRBJ1-2, with no clear D. From germline, CDR1 is GTSNPN and CDR2 SVGIG (reference sequence). The CDR3 length is 12 residues. V gave up 1 base and J gave up 4 bases, with 7 bases separating them. Here the CDR3 DNA reads TGTGCCTGGAGTGGTTCGGGCTATGGCTACACCTTC. Amino acids: CAWSGSGYGYTF.

J is TRBJ2-7 and V is TRBV5-1, with D unclear. CDR1 SGHRS and CDR2 YFSETQ come from the germline V gene. The CDR3 has 14 amino acids. V was cut by 2 bases and J by 5 bases, with 14 bases left in between. The CDR3 reads CASSFRGSPDEQYF. Here the CDR3 DNA reads TGCGCCAGCAGCTTTCGAGGAAGTCCGGACGAGCAGTACTTC.

As for this clone: The identical CDR3 is also encoded by other nucleotide sequences in the sample. This CDR3 is CASGLITSGETDTQYF. The DNA for the CDR3 is TGTGCTAGTGGTTTGATAACTAGCGGGGAAACAGATACGCAGTATTTT. The V call is TRBV12-5, the J call TRBJ2-3, with 10 bases aligning to TRBD2. Germline CDR1 LGHNT, CDR2 FRNRAP. Trimming took 2 bases from V and 3 from J; bases not matched to a gene: 5. The length of the CDR3 is 16 residues.

V usage is TRBV6-5 and J usage is TRBJ1-1, with 7 bases fitting TRBD1. V gave up 5 bases and J gave up 4 bases; unmatched junction bases: 4. Germline V gene data show CDR1 as MNHEY and CDR2 as SVGAGI. There are 13 residues in the CDR3. The DNA of the CDR3 is TGTGCCAGCAGTAGGCACAGGGGCACTGAAGCTTTCTTT. It translates to CASSRHRGTEAFF.

The V call is TRBV29-1, the J call TRBJ2-5; D remains unclear. This CDR3 comprises 13 residues. The ends were cut back, 2 bases at V and 2 bases at J, with 9 bases in the middle. The germline V gene encodes CDR1 SQVTM and CDR2 ANQGSEA. The CDR3 sequence: CSVELWKQETQYF. The CDR3 coding sequence is TGCAGCGTTGAATTATGGAAACAAGAGACCCAGTACTTC.

The chain has TRBV6-5 and TRBJ2-7, with D possibly called TRBD1 or TRBD2 (5 bases each). Germline V lookup: CDR1 MNHEY, CDR2 SVGAGI. Trimming stripped 6 bases from V and 2 bases from J, with 11 bases between. CDR3 length: 13 amino acids. CDR3 sequence: CASRRDVTYEQYF. The CDR3 DNA follows: TGTGCCAGCAGACGGGACGTAACCTACGAGCAGTACTTC.

CDR3 sequence reads: CASSPSGGDTEAFF. The CDR3 region has the DNA TGTGCCAGCAGCCCCTCAGGGGGAGATACTGAAGCTTTCTTT. This rearrangement joins TRBV7-9 to TRBJ1-1, with 7 positions matching TRBD1. Losses at the gene ends were 5 bases for V and 5 bases for J; bases not matched to a gene: 8. The CDR3 has 14 amino acids. In germline, CDR1 is SEHNR, CDR2 FQNEAQ (reference sequence).

This clone was found a few times. This sequence joins TRBV4-1 and TRBJ2-1; D is ambiguous. V was trimmed by 0 bases and J by 0 bases, leaving 15 bases between them. The CDR3 sequence is 18 residues long. The germline gives CDR1 MGHRA, CDR2 YSYEKL. CDR3 amino acids: CASSQDYAGFISYNEQFF. Here the CDR3 DNA reads TGCGCCAGCAGCCAAGATTACGCAGGTTTTATCTCCTACAATGAGCAGTTCTTC.

This clone was seen only a few times. This same CDR3 is encoded by further DNA sequences in the sample. The chain links TRBV18 to TRBJ2-5; D is ambiguous. Germline CDR1 reads KGHSH; CDR2 reads LQKENI. The CDR3 runs to 13 residues. V gave up 2 bases and J gave up 3 bases, with 7 bases separating them. The CDR3 protein is CASSPDREETQYF. The CDR3 DNA is TGTGCCAGCTCACCAGATCGAGAAGAGACCCAGTACTTC. The whole variable domain, remainder taken from reference TRBV18 and TRBJ2-5, is NAGVMQNPRHLVRRRGQEARLRCSPMKGHSHVYWYRQLPEEGLKFMVYLQKENIIDESGMPKERFSAEFPKEGPSILRIQQVVRGDSAAYFCASSPDREETQYFGPGTRLLVL.

The chain carries TRBV9 and TRBJ1-2; possibly TRBD1 for D (6 bases). Per the germline V gene, CDR1 is SGDLS and CDR2 is YYNGEE. This CDR3 has 16 residues. The ends were cut back, 5 bases at V and 2 bases at J, with 19 bases in the middle. CDR3 coding DNA: TGTGCCAGCAGGGGTTCGTGGGGGGCGCAAAACTATGGCTACACCTTC. Amino acid sequence: CASRGSWGAQNYGYTF. The variable domain in full, with the rest retrieved from reference TRBV9 and TRBJ1-2, is DSGVTQTPKHLITATGQRVTLRCSPRSGDLSVYWYQQSLDQGLQFLIQYYNGEERAKGNILERFSAQQFPDLHSELNLSSLELGDSALYFCASRGSWGAQNYGYTFGSGTRLTVV.

This chain uses TRBV5-5 with TRBJ2-3; 10 bases map to TRBD1. The ends lost 4 bases at V and 6 bases at J; junction bases unmatched: 5. Looked up from germline, CDR1 is SGHKS and CDR2 is YYEKEE (reference sequence). The CDR3 sequence is 14 residues long. This chain's CDR3 is CASSRTGGRDTQYF. DNA for the CDR3: TGTGCCAGCAGCCGGACAGGGGGTAGGGATACGCAGTATTTT.

The gene calls are TRBV29-1 and TRBJ1-2; 11 bases are a match to TRBD1. Trimming cost V 0 bases and J 4 bases; bases outside gene matches: 1. Germline assignment: CDR1 SQVTM and CDR2 ANQGSEA. The CDR3 consists of 14 residues. In nucleotides, the CDR3 is TGCAGCGTTGAAGAGGGACAGGGGGGCTATGGCTACACCTTC. This sequence encodes CSVEEGQGGYGYTF.

This clone was recorded a few times. The rearrangement uses TRBV7-9 and TRBJ1-4; tentatively, D is TRBD1 (5 bases). Germline values: CDR1 SEHNR, CDR2 FQNEAQ (reference sequence). This CDR3 comprises 14 residues. The V and J ends lost 5 bases and 4 bases respectively, with 11 bases between them. The chain's CDR3 is CASSNPTDNEKLFF. Here the CDR3 DNA reads TGTGCCAGCAGCAATCCGACAGATAATGAAAAACTGTTTTTT.

This chain connects TRBV6-6 to TRBJ1-5; 9 nucleotides agree with TRBD1. V shed 6 bases and J 1 base; nucleotides not matched to a gene: 7. From germline, CDR1 is MNHNY and CDR2 SVGAGI (reference sequence). The CDR3 sequence is 16 residues long. The CDR3 DNA sequence: TGTGCCAGCAGGGACAAACAGGGGGCGAGCAATCAGCCCCAGCATTTT. Protein sequence: CASRDKQGASNQPQHF.

The J gene is TRBJ2-1, the V gene TRBV2, with D hard to call. This CDR3 contains 14 residues. V was trimmed by 6 bases and J by 7 bases, leaving 16 bases between them. CDR1 SNHLY and CDR2 FYNNEI come from the germline V gene. The CDR3 DNA sequence: TGTGCCAGCAGGCCAGGAAGGGCAGGAAATGAGCAGTTCTTC. Translating gives CASRPGRAGNEQFF.

This rearrangement joins TRBV29-1 to TRBJ2-3; 8 positions agree with TRBD2. CDR1 SQVTM and CDR2 ANQGSEA come from the germline V gene. Trimming cost V 7 bases and J 1 base; bases outside gene matches: 4. The CDR3 loop spans 13 amino acids. In DNA form, the CDR3 reads TGCAGCGCCCGGGGGGGCGGCACAGATACGCAGTATTTT. It yields the protein CSARGGGTDTQYF.

The CDR3 loop is CASSSLIDSGYGYTF. CDR3 nucleotides: TGTGCCAGCAGCTCCCTTATCGATTCGGGCTATGGCTACACCTTC. The chain uses TRBV7-2 and TRBJ1-2, with D unclear. The length of the CDR3 is 15 residues. Trimming shortened V by 4 bases and J by 4 bases, and 16 bases separated the two germline ends. Germline V CDR1 and CDR2: SGHTA, FQGNSA. Using reference TRBV7-2 and TRBJ1-2 for the parts outside the CDR3, the full variable domain is GAGVSQSPSNKVTEKGKDVELRCDPISGHTALYWYRQSLGQGLEFLIYFQGNSAPDKSGLPSDRFSAERTGGSVSTLTIQRTQQEDSAVYLCASSSLIDSGYGYTFGSGTRLTVV.

The rearrangement uses TRBV5-4 and TRBJ2-3, with D tentatively TRBD2 (5 bases). Germline V lookup: CDR1 SGHNT, CDR2 YYREEE (reference sequence). The ends were cut back, 7 bases at V and 4 bases at J, with 19 bases in the middle. The CDR3 runs to 15 residues. The CDR3 loop is CASGILLSGADTQYF. The CDR3 bases are TGTGCCAGCGGAATCCTACTCAGCGGCGCAGATACGCAGTATTTT.

This rearrangement joins TRBV2 to TRBJ1-3; D call uncertain. Trimming shortened V by 5 bases and J by 0 bases, and 2 bases separated the two germline ends. Germline-derived CDR1 and CDR2 are SNHLY and FYNNEI. CDR3 size: 12 residues. In DNA form, the CDR3 reads TGTGCCAGCAGTATCTCTGGAAACACCATATATTTT. Translating it yields CASSISGNTIYF.

This chain connects TRBV4-2 to TRBJ1-5; perhaps TRBD1 as D (6 bases). The V gene lost 1 base and the J gene lost 5 bases, with 6 bases spanning the gap. Germline CDR1 is LGHNA and CDR2 is YNFKEQ. This CDR3 comprises 13 residues. The CDR3: CASSQGGHQPQHF. As DNA, the CDR3 is TGTGCCAGCAGCCAAGGGGGGCATCAGCCCCAGCATTTT.